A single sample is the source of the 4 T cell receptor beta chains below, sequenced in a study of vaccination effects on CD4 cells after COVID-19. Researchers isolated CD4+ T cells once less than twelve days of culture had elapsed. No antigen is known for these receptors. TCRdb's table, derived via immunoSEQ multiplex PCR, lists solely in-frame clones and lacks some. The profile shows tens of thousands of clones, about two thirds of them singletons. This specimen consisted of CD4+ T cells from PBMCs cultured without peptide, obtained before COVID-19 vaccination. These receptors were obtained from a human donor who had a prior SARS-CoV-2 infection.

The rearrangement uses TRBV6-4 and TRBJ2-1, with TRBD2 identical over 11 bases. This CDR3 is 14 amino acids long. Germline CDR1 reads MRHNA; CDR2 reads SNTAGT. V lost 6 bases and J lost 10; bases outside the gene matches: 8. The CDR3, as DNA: TGTGCCAGCAGCGCCGATCTAGCGGGGGGAGAGCAGTTCTTC. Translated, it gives CASSADLAGGEQFF.

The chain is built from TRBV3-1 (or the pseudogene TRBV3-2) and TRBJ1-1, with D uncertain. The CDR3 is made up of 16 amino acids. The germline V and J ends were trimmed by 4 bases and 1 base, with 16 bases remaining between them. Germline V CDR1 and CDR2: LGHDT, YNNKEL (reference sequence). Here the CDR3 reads CASSRAASSWNTEAFF. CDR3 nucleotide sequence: TGTGCCAGCAGCCGGGCCGCTAGCAGCTGGAACACTGAAGCTTTCTTT.

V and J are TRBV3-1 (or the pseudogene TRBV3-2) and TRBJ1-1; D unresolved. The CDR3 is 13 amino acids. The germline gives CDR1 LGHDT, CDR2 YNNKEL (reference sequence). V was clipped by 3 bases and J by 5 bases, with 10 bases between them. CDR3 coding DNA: TGTGCCAGCAGCCAGGGAATGCTTACTGAAGCTTTCTTT. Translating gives CASSQGMLTEAFF.

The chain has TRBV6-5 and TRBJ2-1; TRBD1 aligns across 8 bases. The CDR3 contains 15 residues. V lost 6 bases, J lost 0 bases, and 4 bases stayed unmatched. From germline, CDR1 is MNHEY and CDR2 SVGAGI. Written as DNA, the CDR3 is TGTGCCAGCAGGCGAACAGGGGGCTCCTACAATGAGCAGTTCTTC. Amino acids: CASRRTGGSYNEQFF.